Presented here are 13 T cell receptor beta chains from one specimen sequenced in a study of identical twins (dated by TCRdb to the mid-2010s). Receptor amplification or capture employed 5' RACE. Sequencing took place on an Illumina HiSeq 2000. TCRdb reran the public reads through fastp at Q25 and MiXCR, keeping productive beta chains. Each record represents a unique CDR3 protein, reported with the most common genes and DNA among its rows. The sample table lists roughly 1.6 million distinct CDR3 sequences, under 35% of them with a count of one. Under 0.35% of the sample goes to the ten largest clones. The material sequenced was cord blood. These TCRs come from a newborn girl in good health.

This chain connects TRBV20-1 to TRBJ1-5; 9 bases are a match to TRBD1. The germline V gene encodes CDR1 DFQATT and CDR2 SNEGSKA (reference sequence). J gave up 5 bases and V 6 bases, and 5 bases lay outside the gene matches. The CDR3 sequence is 13 residues long. This chain's CDR3 is CSARDRVHQPQHF. The CDR3 DNA follows: TGCAGTGCACGGGACAGGGTCCATCAGCCCCAGCATTTT.

This clonotype showed up just a few times. The rearrangement uses TRBV20-1 and TRBJ2-1; 10 nucleotides match TRBD2. The ends lost 4 bases at V and 6 bases at J; junction bases unmatched: 0. The germline V gene has CDR1 DFQATT and CDR2 SNEGSKA (reference sequence). The CDR3 loop spans 12 amino acids. CDR3 DNA: TGCAGTGCTACTAGCGGGAGCAATGAGCAGTTCTTC. This translates into CSATSGSNEQFF.

J is TRBJ2-4 and V is TRBV21-1; TRBD2, the table's D call, was not compared with the DNA. TRBV21-1 is labeled a pseudogene. The CDR3 has 12 residues. The CDR3 protein is CASSQSGHELYF. The CDR3 coding sequence is TGTGCCAGCAGCCAATCCGGGCACGAGCTGTACTTC.

The rearrangement joins TRBV7-2 to TRBJ2-4; D perhaps matches TRBD2 (5 bases). Looked up from germline, CDR1 is SGHTA and CDR2 is FQGNSA. V shed 5 bases and J shed 6 bases, with 14 bases lying between them. CDR3 length: 14 amino acids. CDR3 DNA: TGTGCCAGCAGCCCCCGGACTCAAGGAAACATTCAGTACTTC. Translated: CASSPRTQGNIQYF.

This clonotype was detected only a few times. The chain links TRBV4-2 to TRBJ2-1; 10 nucleotides match TRBD2. V lost 8 bases, J lost 10 bases, and 11 bases stayed unmatched. Germline CDR1 and CDR2: LGHNA and YNFKEQ. The CDR3 is 14 residues long. The CDR3 nucleotides are TGTGCCAGCCGGGCTAGCGGGAGTTCTGGCGAGCAGTTCTTC. It yields the protein CASRASGSSGEQFF.

This chain connects TRBV7-9 to TRBJ1-2; a weak D match, TRBD1 (6 bases). V gave up 2 bases and J gave up 3 bases, with 13 bases separating them. Germline-derived CDR1 and CDR2 are SEHNR and FQNEAQ (reference sequence). There are 15 residues in the CDR3. In DNA form, the CDR3 reads TGTGCCAGCAGCTTACCCCGGACAGAAGACTATGGCTACACCTTC. It yields the protein CASSLPRTEDYGYTF.

The CDR3 region is CSVGAGLISSTDTQYF. DNA for the CDR3: TGCAGCGTTGGGGCAGGTCTCATTTCTAGCACAGATACGCAGTATTTT. The rearrangement uses TRBV29-1 and TRBJ2-3, with D uncertain. V lost 4 bases and J lost 0, with 17 bases in between. Germline V gene data show CDR1 as SQVTM and CDR2 as ANQGSEA. CDR3 length: 16 amino acids.

As for this clonotype: At one boundary the junction diverges from the germline segment, which might be a read error. The V and J genes are TRBV29-1 and TRBJ1-5; 10 nucleotides align to TRBD1. CDR1 is SQVTM and CDR2 is ANQGSEA in the germline V gene. This CDR3 contains 15 residues. CDR3 DNA: TGCGGCGTGTGGGACAGGGGAGAAAGCAATCAGCCCCAGCATTTT. It specifies CGVWDRGESNQPQHF.

There are a few counts of this clonotype. The gene calls are TRBV29-1 and TRBJ1-2; TRBD1 is a possible D gene (6 bases). Germline CDR1 SQVTM, CDR2 ANQGSEA. The CDR3 is made up of 12 amino acids. Trimming shortened V by 5 bases and J by 8 bases, and 15 bases separated the two germline ends. The DNA for the CDR3 is TGCAGCGTTAGGGCAGGGGCATGGGGCTACACCTTC. It translates to CSVRAGAWGYTF.

This clonotype was seen a handful of times. The chain carries TRBV12-3 or TRBV12-4 and TRBJ1-4, with TRBD1 identical over 7 bases. The CDR3 extends over 16 amino acids. The J segment lost 2 bases and the V segment lost 6 bases, leaving 9 bases of the junction unmatched. DNA of the CDR3: TGTGCCAGCAGCTTCCGGACAGGTCGCACTAATGAAAAACTGTTTTTT. Amino acids: CASSFRTGRTNEKLFF.

V gene TRBV6-2 or TRBV6-3 combines with J gene TRBJ1-5; D is possibly TRBD1 (6 bases). This CDR3 has 16 residues. Germline CDR1 MNHEY, CDR2 SVGEGT. The ends were cut back, 5 bases at V and 5 bases at J, with 19 bases in the middle. CDR3 nucleotide sequence: TGTGCCAGCAGTCTTCGCGGCAGGGGTAATCATCAGCCCCAGCATTTT. Translation gives CASSLRGRGNHQPQHF.

CDR3 coding DNA: TGCAGTGCTAGATCGGTAATCCTAGCGGAAGATTACAATGAGCAGTTCTTC. Translation: CSARSVILAEDYNEQFF. V gene TRBV20-1 combines with J gene TRBJ2-1; the match to TRBD2 covers 7 bases. J lost 4 bases, V lost 2 bases, and 14 bases had no gene match. Germline-derived CDR1 and CDR2 are DFQATT and SNEGSKA (reference sequence). The CDR3 totals 17 residues.

Here the CDR3 reads CSARDAVTSVGTDTQYF. DNA of the CDR3: TGCAGTGCTAGAGATGCAGTGACTAGCGTTGGCACAGATACGCAGTATTTT. This chain connects TRBV20-1 to TRBJ2-3; 8 bases fit TRBD2. The CDR3 has 17 amino acids. Germline V gives CDR1 DFQATT, CDR2 SNEGSKA (reference sequence). J gave up 1 base and V 0 bases, and 9 bases lay outside the gene matches.